This T cell receptor beta chain was recorded in a study of T cells in tuberculosis. Study at large: The T cells targeted glucose monomycolate, a mycobacterial lipid, via CD1B. PBMC were archived before or within 7 days of starting treatment.

The time point was: new active TB diagnosis, blood taken before or within 7 days of starting treatment. The CDR3 consists of 15 residues. In germline, CDR1 is MNHEY, CDR2 SVGAGI. V lost 4 bases to trimming and J lost 11 bases, with 23 bases between them. The table came from immunoSEQ multiplex PCR; TCRdb's copy has only in-frame clones and leaves some out. The sample yields around 40,000 clones, 94% seen once. On this clone itself: The antigen remains undetermined.

Study results and caveats: Smaller alpha distances in active tuberculosis partly reflected shorter CDR3-alpha lengths. GEM motif frequencies gave approximately 70% accuracy; the GMM repertoire gave about 86%.

This receptor was taken from an adult with tuberculosis. The sequences come from PBMCs, collected at tuberculosis diagnosis. V usage is TRBV6-5 and J usage is TRBJ1-1, with D tentatively TRBD1 (6 bases). The CDR3 is CASSSTTGQPIDAFF. The CDR3 DNA sequence: TGTGCCAGCAGTTCCACTACTGGACAGCCCATAGATGCTTTCTTT.